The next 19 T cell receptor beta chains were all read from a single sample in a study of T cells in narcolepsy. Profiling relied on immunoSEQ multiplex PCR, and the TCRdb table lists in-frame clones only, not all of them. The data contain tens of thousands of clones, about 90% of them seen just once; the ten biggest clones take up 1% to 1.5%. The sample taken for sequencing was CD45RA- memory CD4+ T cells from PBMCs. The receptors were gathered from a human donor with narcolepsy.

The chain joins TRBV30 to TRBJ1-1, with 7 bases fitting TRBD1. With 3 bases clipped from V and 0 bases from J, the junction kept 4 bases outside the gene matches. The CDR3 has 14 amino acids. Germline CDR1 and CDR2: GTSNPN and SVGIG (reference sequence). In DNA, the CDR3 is TGTGCCTGGAGCGGAGGGACAGTGAACACTGAAGCTTTCTTT. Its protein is CAWSGGTVNTEAFF.

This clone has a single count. CDR3 DNA sequence: TGTGCCAGTAGTCTCCCAGGGGGGTTCGGTGTCGGCTACACCTTC. Amino acid sequence: CASSLPGGFGVGYTF. The J gene is TRBJ1-2, the V gene TRBV19, with 7 bases aligning to TRBD1. Per germline, CDR1 LNHDA and CDR2 SQIVND (reference sequence). The length of the CDR3 is 15 residues. The trim removed 5 bases at V and 8 bases at J, leaving 14 bases unmatched.

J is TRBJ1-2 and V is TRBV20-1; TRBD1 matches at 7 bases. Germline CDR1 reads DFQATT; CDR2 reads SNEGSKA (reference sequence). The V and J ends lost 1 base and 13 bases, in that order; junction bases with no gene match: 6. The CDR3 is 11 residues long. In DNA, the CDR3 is TGCAGTGCTAGAGGAGGACAGGTTTTCACCTTC. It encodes CSARGGQVFTF.

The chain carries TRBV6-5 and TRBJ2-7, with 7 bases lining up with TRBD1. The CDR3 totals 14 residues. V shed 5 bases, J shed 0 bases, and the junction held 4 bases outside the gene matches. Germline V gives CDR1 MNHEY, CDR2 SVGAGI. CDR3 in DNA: TGTGCCAGCAGTCAGGGGGTTACCTCCTACGAGCAGTACTTC. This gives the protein CASSQGVTSYEQYF.

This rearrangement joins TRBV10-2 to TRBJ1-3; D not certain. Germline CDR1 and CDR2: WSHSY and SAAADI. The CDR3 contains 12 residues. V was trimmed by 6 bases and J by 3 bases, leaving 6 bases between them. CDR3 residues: CASRDFGNTIYF. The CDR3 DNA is TGCGCCAGCAGGGACTTTGGAAACACCATATATTTT.

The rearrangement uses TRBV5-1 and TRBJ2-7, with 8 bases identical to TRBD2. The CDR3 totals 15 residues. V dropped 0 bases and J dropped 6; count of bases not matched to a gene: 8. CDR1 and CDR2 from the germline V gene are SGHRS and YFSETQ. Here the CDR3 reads CASSLGSSGPGEQYF. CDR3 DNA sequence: TGCGCCAGCAGCTTGGGTTCTAGCGGGCCCGGCGAGCAGTACTTC.

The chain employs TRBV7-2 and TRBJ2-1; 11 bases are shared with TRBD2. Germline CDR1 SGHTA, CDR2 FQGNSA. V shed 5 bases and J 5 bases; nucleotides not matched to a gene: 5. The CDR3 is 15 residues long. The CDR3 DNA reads TGTGCCAGCAGCCAACTAGCGGGGGCGGACAATGAGCAGTTCTTC. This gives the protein CASSQLAGADNEQFF.

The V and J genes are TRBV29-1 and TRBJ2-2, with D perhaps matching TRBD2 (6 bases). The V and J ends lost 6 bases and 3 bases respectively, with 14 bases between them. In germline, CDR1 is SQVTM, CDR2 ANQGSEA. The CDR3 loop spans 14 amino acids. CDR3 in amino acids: CSVAEGLDTGELFF. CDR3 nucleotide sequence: TGCAGCGTAGCAGAGGGACTTGACACCGGGGAGCTGTTTTTT.

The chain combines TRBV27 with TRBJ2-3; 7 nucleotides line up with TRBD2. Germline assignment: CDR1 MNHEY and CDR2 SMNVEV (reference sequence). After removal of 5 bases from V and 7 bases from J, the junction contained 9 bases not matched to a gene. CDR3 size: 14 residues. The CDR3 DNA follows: TGTGCCAGCAGTGCGGGGGTCCAACTCAATACGCAGTATTTT. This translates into CASSAGVQLNTQYF.

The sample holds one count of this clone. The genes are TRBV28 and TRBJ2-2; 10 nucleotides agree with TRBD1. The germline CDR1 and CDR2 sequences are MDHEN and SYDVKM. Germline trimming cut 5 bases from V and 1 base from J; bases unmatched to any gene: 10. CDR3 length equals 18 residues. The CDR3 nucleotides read TGTGCCAGCAGTCCCCGACAGGGGGCGCTGATGAACACCGGGGAGCTGTTTTTT. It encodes CASSPRQGALMNTGELFF.

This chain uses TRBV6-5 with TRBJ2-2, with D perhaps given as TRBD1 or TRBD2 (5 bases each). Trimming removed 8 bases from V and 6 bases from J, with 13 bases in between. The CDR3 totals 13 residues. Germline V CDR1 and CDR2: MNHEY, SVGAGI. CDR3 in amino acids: CASRDPGAGELFF. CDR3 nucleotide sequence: TGTGCCAGCCGGGACCCCGGGGCCGGGGAGCTGTTTTTT.

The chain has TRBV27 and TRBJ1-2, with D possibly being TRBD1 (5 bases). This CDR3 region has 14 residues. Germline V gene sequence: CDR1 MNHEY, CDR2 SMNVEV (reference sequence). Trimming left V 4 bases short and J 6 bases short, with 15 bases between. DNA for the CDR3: TGTGCCAGCAGTTCGTACGCAAAAGGGGATGGCTACACCTTC. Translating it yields CASSSYAKGDGYTF.

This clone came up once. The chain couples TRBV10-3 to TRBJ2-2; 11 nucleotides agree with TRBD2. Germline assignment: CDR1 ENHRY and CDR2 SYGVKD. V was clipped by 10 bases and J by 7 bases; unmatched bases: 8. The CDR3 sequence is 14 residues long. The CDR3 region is CATTGTSGLGELFF. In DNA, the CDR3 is TGTGCCACCACCGGGACTAGCGGCCTCGGGGAGCTGTTTTTT.

CDR3 residues: CASSFGENQPQHF. CDR3 sequence (DNA): TGCGCCAGCAGCTTCGGGGAGAATCAGCCCCAGCATTTT. This sequence joins TRBV5-1 and TRBJ1-5; D is uncertain. The CDR3 loop spans 13 amino acids. V was cut by 2 bases and J by 4 bases, with 7 bases left in between. The germline CDR1 and CDR2 sequences are SGHRS and YFSETQ. Drawing the rest from reference TRBV5-1 and TRBJ1-5, the complete variable domain is KAGVTQTPRYLIKTRGQQVTLSCSPISGHRSVSWYQQTPGQGLQFLFEYFSETQRNKGNFPGRFSGRQFSNSRSEMNVSTLELGDSALYLCASSFGENQPQHFGDGTRLSIL.

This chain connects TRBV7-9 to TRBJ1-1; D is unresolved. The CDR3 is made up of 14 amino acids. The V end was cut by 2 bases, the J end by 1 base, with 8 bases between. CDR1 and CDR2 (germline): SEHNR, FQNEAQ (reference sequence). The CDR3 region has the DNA TGTGCCAGCAGCTTACCCGGACCGAACACTGAAGCTTTCTTT. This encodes CASSLPGPNTEAFF.

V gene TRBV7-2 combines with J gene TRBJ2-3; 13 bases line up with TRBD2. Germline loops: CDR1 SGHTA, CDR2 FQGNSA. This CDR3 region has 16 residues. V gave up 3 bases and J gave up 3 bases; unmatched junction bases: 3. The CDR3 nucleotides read TGTGCCAGCAGCTTTACTAGCGGGGGGGGTACAGATACGCAGTATTTT. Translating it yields CASSFTSGGGTDTQYF.

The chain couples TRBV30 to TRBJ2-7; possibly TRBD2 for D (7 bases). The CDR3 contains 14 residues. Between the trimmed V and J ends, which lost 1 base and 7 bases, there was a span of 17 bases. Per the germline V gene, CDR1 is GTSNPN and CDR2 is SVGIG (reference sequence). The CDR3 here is CAWSGGGALREQYF. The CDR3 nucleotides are TGTGCCTGGAGTGGAGGGGGGGCGTTACGGGAGCAGTACTTC.

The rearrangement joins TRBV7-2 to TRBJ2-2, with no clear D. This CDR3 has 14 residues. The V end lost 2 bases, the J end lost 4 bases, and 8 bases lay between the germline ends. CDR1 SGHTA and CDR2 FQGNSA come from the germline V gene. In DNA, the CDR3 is TGTGCCAGCAGCTTATCCCCAGGCACCGGGGAGCTGTTTTTT. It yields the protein CASSLSPGTGELFF.

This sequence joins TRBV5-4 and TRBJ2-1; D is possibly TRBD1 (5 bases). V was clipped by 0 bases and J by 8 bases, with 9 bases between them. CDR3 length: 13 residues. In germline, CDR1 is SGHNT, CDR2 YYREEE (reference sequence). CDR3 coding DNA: TGTGCCAGCAGCTTGGTAGGGGCGCATGAGCAGTTCTTC. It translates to CASSLVGAHEQFF.